This T cell receptor (beta chain) derives from a study of blood T cell repertoires in COVID-19. Study-level background: Material from acute and convalescent COVID-19 was sourced from the United States, Italy and Spain.

The germline V gene has CDR1 SGHRS and CDR2 YFSETQ. There are 16 residues in the CDR3. Deletions cut 1 base from V and 6 bases from J, with 14 bases between. Data came from immunoSEQ multiplex PCR; TCRdb stores just in-frame clones and leaves some out. This sample has under 300,000 clones; approximately 85% occur once, and the top ten carry less than 2.5%. Enrollees, roughly 18 to 95 years old, lived in 24 US areas. Researchers sorted participants into cohorts using their self-reported clinical history. V and J are TRBV5-1 and TRBJ1-6; the D gene is possibly TRBD1 (6 bases). Sequences were obtained from PBMCs or T cells enriched from blood (not recorded which). This TCR derives from a woman aged 45-65 years who had recovered from COVID-19. CDR3 sequence reads: CASSLIAGQTNSPLHF. CDR3 in DNA: TGCGCCAGCAGCTTGATTGCCGGACAGACTAATTCACCCCTCCACTTT.